This TCR beta chain is drawn from a study of blood T cells in healthy people across ages. Study-level findings and limits: Both naive CD4+ cell counts and diversity were greater in long-lived donors than in aged donors.

Germline-derived CDR1 and CDR2 are DFQATT and SNEGSKA (reference sequence). The CDR3 is 14 residues long. Between the trimmed V and J ends, which lost 3 bases and 3 bases, there was a span of 12 bases. A sample-barcoded 5' primer and a J-beta primer mix were used in a second PCR of roughly 6 to 11 cycles. TCRdb passed the 5' RACE reads through MiXCR, listing each CDR3 protein once. The table lists roughly 800,000 distinct CDR3 sequences, roughly 60% of them singletons. Per sample, no less than 5 micrograms of total RNA were extracted. On this clonotype: Antigen specificity is unknown.

The rearrangement joins TRBV20-1 to TRBJ1-5; D possibly corresponds to TRBD1 (6 bases). The sample consisted of blood. The receptor was isolated from a man aged 30 to 39 in good health. CDR3 loop: CSARTGENNQPQHF. The DNA of the CDR3 is TGCAGTGCTAGGACAGGAGAGAACAATCAGCCCCAGCATTTT.